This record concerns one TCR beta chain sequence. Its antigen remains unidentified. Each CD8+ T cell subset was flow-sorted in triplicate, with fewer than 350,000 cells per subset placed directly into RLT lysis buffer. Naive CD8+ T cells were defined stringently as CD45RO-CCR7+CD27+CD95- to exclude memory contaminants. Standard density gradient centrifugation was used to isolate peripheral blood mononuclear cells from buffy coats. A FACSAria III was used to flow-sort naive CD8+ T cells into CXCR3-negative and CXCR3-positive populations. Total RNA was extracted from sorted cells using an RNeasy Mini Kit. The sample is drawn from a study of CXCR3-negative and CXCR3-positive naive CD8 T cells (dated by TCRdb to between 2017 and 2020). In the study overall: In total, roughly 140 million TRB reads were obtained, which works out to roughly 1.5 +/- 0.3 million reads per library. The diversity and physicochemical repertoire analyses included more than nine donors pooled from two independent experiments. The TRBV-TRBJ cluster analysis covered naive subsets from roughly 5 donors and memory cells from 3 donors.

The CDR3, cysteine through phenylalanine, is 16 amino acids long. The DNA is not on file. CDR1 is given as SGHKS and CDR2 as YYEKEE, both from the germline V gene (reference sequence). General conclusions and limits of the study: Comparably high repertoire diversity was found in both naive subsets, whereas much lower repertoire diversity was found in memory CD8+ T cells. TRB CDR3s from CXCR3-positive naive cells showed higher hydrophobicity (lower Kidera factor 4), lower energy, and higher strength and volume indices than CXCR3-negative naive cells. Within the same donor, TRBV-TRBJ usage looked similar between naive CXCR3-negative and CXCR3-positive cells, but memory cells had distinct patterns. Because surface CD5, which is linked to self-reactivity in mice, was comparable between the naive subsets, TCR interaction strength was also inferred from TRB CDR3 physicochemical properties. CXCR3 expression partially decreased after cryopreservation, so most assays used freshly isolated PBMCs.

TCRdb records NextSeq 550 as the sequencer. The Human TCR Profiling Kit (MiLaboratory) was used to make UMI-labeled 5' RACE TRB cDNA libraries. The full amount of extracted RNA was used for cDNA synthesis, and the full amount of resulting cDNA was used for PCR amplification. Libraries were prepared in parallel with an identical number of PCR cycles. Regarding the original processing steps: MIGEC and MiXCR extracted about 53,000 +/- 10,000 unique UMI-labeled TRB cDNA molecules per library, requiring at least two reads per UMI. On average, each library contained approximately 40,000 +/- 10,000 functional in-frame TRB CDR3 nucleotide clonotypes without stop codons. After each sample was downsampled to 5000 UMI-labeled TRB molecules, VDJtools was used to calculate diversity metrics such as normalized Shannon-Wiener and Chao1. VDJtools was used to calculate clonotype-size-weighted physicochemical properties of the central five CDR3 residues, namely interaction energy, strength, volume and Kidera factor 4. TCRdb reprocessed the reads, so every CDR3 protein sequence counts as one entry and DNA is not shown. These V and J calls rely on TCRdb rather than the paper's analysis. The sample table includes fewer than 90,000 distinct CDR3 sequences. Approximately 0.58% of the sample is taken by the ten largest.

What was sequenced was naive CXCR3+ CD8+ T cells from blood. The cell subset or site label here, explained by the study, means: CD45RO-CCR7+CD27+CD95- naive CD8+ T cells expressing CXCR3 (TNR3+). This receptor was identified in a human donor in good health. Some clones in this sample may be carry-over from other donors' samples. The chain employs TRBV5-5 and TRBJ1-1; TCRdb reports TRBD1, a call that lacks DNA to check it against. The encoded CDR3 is CASSPGRGLGNAEAFF.